The 17 T cell receptor beta chains below were found in one sample sequenced in a study of cytomegalovirus exposure and HLA in healthy donors. Primers: 60 Vbeta forward and 13 Jbeta reverse. Measured with immunoSEQ multiplex PCR; TCRdb has only the in-frame clones, and not every one. The top ten clones hold 2.5% to 3.5% of a sample with about 200,000 clones, approximately 85% of them seen once. The source material was PBMCs. These receptors were collected from a middle-aged woman in good health and CMV-seronegative.

The chain carries TRBV7-2 and TRBJ1-1; TRBD1 matches at 7 bases. V shed 5 bases and J 5 bases; nucleotides not matched to a gene: 8. CDR1 and CDR2 from the germline V gene are SGHTA and FQGNSA. This CDR3 region has 14 residues. The CDR3 sequence: CASSRQGWGTEAFF. The CDR3 DNA follows: TGTGCCAGCAGCAGACAGGGTTGGGGAACTGAAGCTTTCTTT.

The chain recombines TRBV7-3 with TRBJ2-7; possible D gene TRBD2, 6 bases. Germline V gene sequence: CDR1 SGHTA, CDR2 FQGTGA. The CDR3 length is 13 residues. V dropped 5 bases and J dropped 6 bases, with 14 bases sitting between them. CDR3 coding DNA: TGTGCCAGCAGCCCTTGGAGGGGCTCCGAGCAGTACTTC. It yields the protein CASSPWRGSEQYF.

This clone was observed a handful of times. The rearrangement uses TRBV19 and TRBJ1-5, with 12 positions matching TRBD1. The trim removed 11 bases at V and 1 base at J, leaving 12 bases unmatched. Germline-derived CDR1 and CDR2 are LNHDA and SQIVND (reference sequence). CDR3 size: 17 residues. Written as DNA, the CDR3 is TGTGCCGCGTCCGCGGGACAGGGGGCGAGGAGCAATCAGCCCCAGCATTTT. This sequence encodes CAASAGQGARSNQPQHF. Full variable domain (rest looked up from reference TRBV19 and TRBJ1-5): DGGITQSPKYLFRKEGQNVTLSCEQNLNHDAMYWYRQDPGQGLRLIYYSQIVNDFQKGDIAEGYSVSREKKESFPLTVTSAQKNPTAFYLCAASAGQGARSNQPQHFGDGTRLSIL.

This rearrangement joins TRBV30 to TRBJ2-3, with 10 bases that match TRBD2. V lost 3 bases and J lost 3; bases outside the gene matches: 6. This CDR3 region has 15 residues. CDR1 and CDR2 from the germline V gene are GTSNPN and SVGIG (reference sequence). CDR3 amino acids: CAWRRTSGGTDTQYF. CDR3 coding DNA: TGTGCCTGGAGGAGGACTAGCGGAGGAACAGATACGCAGTATTTT.

This clone was counted only a few times. The gene calls are TRBV10-1 and TRBJ2-1; TRBD2 aligns across 7 bases. Germline V gene sequence: CDR1 WNHNN, CDR2 SYGVQD (reference sequence). V gave up 5 bases and J gave up 8 bases; unmatched junction bases: 6. The CDR3 runs 13 residues. CDR3 bases: TGCGCCAGCAGTCCCCCCGGACTAGATGAGCAGTTCTTC. It specifies CASSPPGLDEQFF.

The V and J genes are TRBV4-2 and TRBJ2-1; D remains ambiguous. Looked up from germline, CDR1 is LGHNA and CDR2 is YNFKEQ. CDR3 size: 11 residues. V lost 5 bases to trimming and J lost 6 bases, with 5 bases between them. The CDR3 reads CASSSLNEQFF. CDR3 DNA sequence: TGTGCCAGCAGCTCTCTCAATGAGCAGTTCTTC.

This chain joins TRBV7-9 and TRBJ2-5; 7 bases match TRBD1. The ends lost 2 bases at V and 1 base at J; junction bases unmatched: 4. The germline CDR1 and CDR2 sequences are SEHNR and FQNEAQ (reference sequence). CDR3 length: 15 amino acids. The CDR3 nucleotides read TGTGCCAGCAGCTTATCTCGACAGGGCCAAGAGACCCAGTACTTC. Its protein product is CASSLSRQGQETQYF.

V is TRBV6-5 and J is TRBJ2-3; D possibly corresponds to TRBD2 (6 bases). Germline CDR1 and CDR2: MNHEY and SVGAGI. Trimming removed 1 base at V and 2 bases at J, with 10 bases between. The CDR3 consists of 15 residues. The CDR3 sequence is CASSYYAGSTDTQYF. As DNA, the CDR3 is TGTGCCAGCAGTTACTATGCGGGATCCACAGATACGCAGTATTTT.

CDR3 sequence: CASSPGGRAGNQPQHF. The CDR3 bases are TGTGCCAGTAGCCCCGGCGGGCGGGCCGGCAATCAGCCCCAGCATTTT. The chain is built from TRBV19 and TRBJ1-5, with D hard to call. Trimming took off 6 bases at V and 2 bases at J, with 17 bases between the two ends. The CDR3 contains 16 residues. CDR1 is LNHDA, CDR2 SQIVND, per germline (reference sequence).

The J gene is TRBJ1-1, the V gene TRBV11-2, with TRBD1 as a possible D gene (5 bases). The CDR3 extends over 13 amino acids. In germline, CDR1 is SGHAT, CDR2 FQNNGV. The V and J ends lost 9 bases and 3 bases respectively, with 14 bases between them. For the CDR3, the DNA is TGTGCCAGTCCCGCCCGGGGGGACACTGAAGCTTTCTTT. This encodes CASPARGDTEAFF.

The chain carries TRBV6-6 and TRBJ2-7, with TRBD2 matching 10 bases. V gave up 9 bases and J gave up 3 bases; unmatched junction bases: 2. The CDR3 spans 12 residues. Per germline, CDR1 MNHNY and CDR2 SVGAGI (reference sequence). CDR3 in DNA: TGTGCCAGTAGCGGGAGGTACTACGAGCAGTACTTC. Protein: CASSGRYYEQYF.

This sequence joins TRBV5-1 and TRBJ2-2, with 7 bases fitting TRBD1. The germline CDR1 and CDR2 sequences are SGHRS and YFSETQ. Trimming at V came to 1 base and at J to 10 bases, leaving 7 bases not matched to a gene. CDR3 length: 14 amino acids. The CDR3 loop reads CASSLNRGFVELFF. The CDR3 bases are TGCGCCAGCAGCTTGAACAGGGGTTTCGTGGAGCTGTTTTTT.

The V gene is TRBV5-1, the J gene TRBJ1-2, with a weak D call TRBD1 (5 bases). V lost 0 bases, J lost 0 bases, and 12 bases lay in between. The CDR3 is 16 residues long. Germline CDR1 and CDR2: SGHRS and YFSETQ. CDR3 residues: CASSLVQGEANYGYTF. The CDR3 DNA follows: TGCGCCAGCAGCTTGGTACAAGGGGAAGCTAACTATGGCTACACCTTC. The full variable domain, with the rest looked up from reference TRBV5-1 and TRBJ1-2, is KAGVTQTPRYLIKTRGQQVTLSCSPISGHRSVSWYQQTPGQGLQFLFEYFSETQRNKGNFPGRFSGRQFSNSRSEMNVSTLELGDSALYLCASSLVQGEANYGYTFGSGTRLTVV.

The chain uses TRBV27 and TRBJ2-7, with D possibly being TRBD1 (6 bases). V shed 2 bases and J shed 0 bases, with 8 bases lying between them. The CDR3 is 14 amino acids. CDR1 and CDR2 from the germline V gene are MNHEY and SMNVEV (reference sequence). Here the CDR3 DNA reads TGTGCCAGCAGTTTAGACAGGAGCTCCTACGAGCAGTACTTC. It yields the protein CASSLDRSSYEQYF.

The CDR3 coding sequence is TGTGCCAGTCTCCCCCCCGGGACAGGAGTACTAAGCAATCAGCCCCAGCATTTT. This encodes CASLPPGTGVLSNQPQHF. The chain carries TRBV28 and TRBJ1-5, with 8 bases matching TRBD1. Germline V gene sequence: CDR1 MDHEN, CDR2 SYDVKM. The J segment lost 1 base and the V segment lost 9 bases, leaving 17 bases of the junction unmatched. The length of the CDR3 is 18 residues.

The chain is built from TRBV2 and TRBJ1-1; possibly TRBD1 for D (6 bases). Between the trimmed V and J ends, which lost 8 bases and 5 bases, there was a span of 15 bases. CDR3 length: 13 amino acids. Germline lookup yields CDR1 SNHLY and CDR2 FYNNEI. The CDR3 coding sequence is TGTGCCAGCCATCAGGGGAGGGGGACTGAAGCTTTCTTT. Translation: CASHQGRGTEAFF.

The J gene is TRBJ1-5, the V gene TRBV7-2; TRBD1 matches at 9 bases. The trim removed 5 bases at V and 3 bases at J, leaving 5 bases unmatched. From germline, CDR1 is SGHTA and CDR2 FQGNSA. This CDR3 is 15 amino acids long. CDR3 DNA sequence: TGTGCCAGCAGCCAGGACAGGGGCCCCAATCAGCCCCAGCATTTT. Protein: CASSQDRGPNQPQHF.